The present T cell receptor beta chain was sequenced within a study of CD8 T cells in ankylosing spondylitis. The CDR3 covers 13 residues. Germline V CDR1 and CDR2: SQVTM, ANQGSEA. Making the TCR beta libraries involved quantitative 5'-RACE with molecular barcodes. One entry per CDR3 protein, called by TCRdb with MiXCR from the 5' RACE reads. Among about 160,000 distinct CDR3 sequences listed, around 20% were seen once. The TCR originated in a male donor with ankylosing spondylitis or in good health (not recorded which). The chain recombines TRBV29-1 with TRBJ2-2; TRBD1 aligns across 10 bases. Sequencing input: blood, either unsorted or a sorted T cell fraction (not recorded which). DNA for the CDR3: TGCAGTGTGGGACAGGGGTACACCGGGGAGCTGTTTTTT. It is translated as CSVGQGYTGELFF.